The rows below give T cell receptor beta chains drawn from one sample of a study of shared clonotypes between healthy human individuals. Sequencing was performed with immunoSEQ multiplex PCR; in TCRdb, only in-frame clones are kept and a portion is missing. The sample holds under 600,000 clones; 97% are singletons and the top ten take 0.057%. The sample taken for sequencing was naive CD4+ T cells sorted from blood. The receptors were gathered from a woman younger than 45 in good health. Both conserved end residues are part of each CDR3. Fields, in order: D gene, V gene, J gene, CDR3 protein, CDR3 DNA. D genes are given only for firm matches.

d_call: NA; v_call: TRBV27; j_call: TRBJ2-7; cdr3_aa: CASSGTGYEQYF; cdr3_nt: TGTGCCAGTTCCGGGACTGGCTACGAGCAGTACTTC
d_call: NA; v_call: TRBV16; j_call: TRBJ2-2; cdr3_aa: CASSQSTAGELFF; cdr3_nt: TGTGCCAGCAGCCAATCTACGGCCGGGGAGCTGTTTTTT
d_call: NA; v_call: TRBV5-6; j_call: TRBJ1-6; cdr3_aa: CASSSDSYNSPLHF; cdr3_nt: TGTGCCAGCAGCTCCGACAGTTATAATTCACCCCTCCACTTT
d_call: NA; v_call: TRBV27; j_call: TRBJ2-7; cdr3_aa: CASSPTGHSSYEQYF; cdr3_nt: TGTGCCAGCAGCCCGACCGGGCACAGCTCCTACGAGCAGTACTTC
d_call: NA; v_call: TRBV5-1; j_call: TRBJ2-7; cdr3_aa: CASSQGAAWRGGEQYF; cdr3_nt: TGCGCCAGCAGCCAGGGAGCGGCTTGGAGGGGGGGCGAGCAGTACTTC
d_call: NA; v_call: TRBV27; j_call: TRBJ1-3; cdr3_aa: CASSSPGQYGNTIYF; cdr3_nt: TGTGCCAGCAGTTCCCCCGGACAGTACGGAAACACCATATATTTT
d_call: NA; v_call: TRBV27; j_call: TRBJ2-4; cdr3_aa: CASSLSGLAKNIQYF; cdr3_nt: TGTGCCAGCAGTTTATCGGGACTAGCCAAAAACATTCAGTACTTC
d_call: TRBD2; v_call: TRBV29-1; j_call: TRBJ2-1; cdr3_aa: CSVEVLAGGSYNEQFF; cdr3_nt: TGCAGCGTTGAAGTTTTGGCGGGAGGGTCCTACAATGAGCAGTTCTTC
d_call: NA; v_call: TRBV4-2; j_call: TRBJ2-5; cdr3_aa: CASSFRGEETQYF; cdr3_nt: TGTGCCAGCAGCTTTAGGGGGGAAGAGACCCAGTACTTC
d_call: NA; v_call: TRBV29-1; j_call: TRBJ1-1; cdr3_aa: CSVEDRPGNTEAFF; cdr3_nt: TGCAGCGTTGAAGATCGGCCGGGGAACACTGAAGCTTTCTTT
d_call: NA; v_call: TRBV27; j_call: TRBJ2-1; cdr3_aa: CASRLRGLRSGYNEQFF; cdr3_nt: TGTGCCAGCAGGCTCCGGGGTTTGAGGAGCGGTTACAATGAGCAGTTCTTC
d_call: TRBD1; v_call: TRBV19; j_call: TRBJ1-2; cdr3_aa: CASSTLSTGAYGYTF; cdr3_nt: TGTGCCAGTAGTACCCTCTCTACAGGGGCGTATGGCTACACCTTC
d_call: TRBD2; v_call: TRBV29-1; j_call: TRBJ2-1; cdr3_aa: CSVGLAGGLNEQFF; cdr3_nt: TGCAGCGTCGGACTAGCGGGAGGGCTAAATGAGCAGTTCTTC
d_call: NA; v_call: TRBV19; j_call: TRBJ1-1; cdr3_aa: CASSPPSGLNTEAFF; cdr3_nt: TGTGCCAGTAGTCCGCCGTCCGGGCTGAACACTGAAGCTTTCTTT
d_call: NA; v_call: TRBV19; j_call: TRBJ1-1; cdr3_aa: CASSIVGQGGSDTEAFF; cdr3_nt: TGTGCCAGTAGTATAGTTGGGCAGGGAGGGTCGGACACTGAAGCTTTCTTT
d_call: NA; v_call: TRBV6-6; j_call: TRBJ1-3; cdr3_aa: CASSYSGGRDTIYF; cdr3_nt: TGTGCCAGCAGTTACTCGGGAGGGAGGGACACCATATATTTT
d_call: TRBD1; v_call: TRBV10-1; j_call: TRBJ2-2; cdr3_aa: CASKGQATTGELFF; cdr3_nt: TGCGCCAGTAAGGGACAGGCGACCACCGGGGAGCTGTTTTTT
d_call: NA; v_call: TRBV14; j_call: TRBJ1-3; cdr3_aa: CASSQELGPGNTIYF; cdr3_nt: TGTGCCAGCAGCCAAGAACTCGGTCCTGGAAACACCATATATTTT
d_call: TRBD2; v_call: TRBV28; j_call: TRBJ2-7; cdr3_aa: CASSFSPSGAYEQYF; cdr3_nt: TGTGCCAGCAGTTTTAGTCCCAGCGGGGCCTACGAGCAGTACTTC
d_call: NA; v_call: TRBV19; j_call: TRBJ1-3; cdr3_aa: CASSIEPGQVSGNTIYF; cdr3_nt: TGTGCCAGTAGTATTGAACCAGGACAAGTCTCTGGAAACACCATATATTTT
d_call: NA; v_call: TRBV18; j_call: TRBJ1-1; cdr3_aa: CASSPSGGTEAFF; cdr3_nt: TGTGCCAGCTCACCCAGTGGGGGGACTGAAGCTTTCTTT
d_call: NA; v_call: TRBV4-1; j_call: TRBJ2-2; cdr3_aa: CASSQKGVRVELNTGELFF; cdr3_nt: TGCGCCAGCAGCCAAAAGGGGGTGAGGGTAGAACTGAACACCGGGGAGCTGTTTTTT
d_call: NA; v_call: TRBV25-1; j_call: TRBJ2-2; cdr3_aa: CASSDADTGELFF; cdr3_nt: TGTGCCAGCAGTGATGCAGACACCGGGGAGCTGTTTTTT
d_call: NA; v_call: TRBV19; j_call: TRBJ1-5; cdr3_aa: CASQPSPFGQPQHF; cdr3_nt: TGTGCCAGTCAGCCATCACCGTTCGGTCAGCCCCAGCATTTT
d_call: NA; v_call: TRBV29-1; j_call: TRBJ1-3; cdr3_aa: CSVVVDRFSGNTIYF; cdr3_nt: TGCAGCGTTGTGGTCGACAGATTCTCTGGAAACACCATATATTTT
d_call: NA; v_call: TRBV18; j_call: TRBJ1-1; cdr3_aa: CASSPWGAEAFF; cdr3_nt: TGTGCCAGCTCCCCCTGGGGGGCTGAAGCTTTCTTT
d_call: NA; v_call: TRBV6-5; j_call: TRBJ1-5; cdr3_aa: CASSYSGSPLLQHF; cdr3_nt: TGTGCCAGCAGTTATTCAGGGTCCCCCCTACTCCAGCATTTT
d_call: NA; v_call: TRBV7-9; j_call: TRBJ2-7; cdr3_aa: CASSSEAGRAYEQYF; cdr3_nt: TGTGCCAGCAGCTCGGAGGCCGGGCGTGCCTACGAGCAGTACTTC